These 24 T cell receptor beta chains share one sample of origin, sequenced in a study of PD-1 blockade in mismatch repair-deficient tumors. The table came from immunoSEQ multiplex PCR; TCRdb's copy has only in-frame clones and leaves some out. Of around 110,000 clones listed, over 65% are singletons. This specimen consisted of peripheral blood, obtained about 60 weeks after starting pembrolizumab. These receptors were taken from an adult with mismatch repair-deficient cancer.

The rearrangement uses TRBV5-8 and TRBJ2-6, with D maybe TRBD2 (6 bases). This CDR3 region has 16 residues. V dropped 2 bases and J dropped 1 base, with 10 bases sitting between them. Germline lookup yields CDR1 SGHTS and CDR2 YDEGEE. The CDR3 DNA reads as TGTGCCAGCAGCTTATACGGGGGATCTGGGGCCAACGTCCTGACTTTC. Translating gives CASSLYGGSGANVLTF.

The V call is TRBV30, the J call TRBJ1-1; perhaps TRBD1 as D (6 bases). The CDR3 sequence is 17 residues long. Trimming took 1 base from V and 0 from J, leaving 18 bases between them. Germline CDR1 and CDR2: GTSNPN and SVGIG (reference sequence). CDR3 coding DNA: TGTGCCTGGAGTGCCAAAATCCTAGGGGGGATGAACACTGAAGCTTTCTTT. Translated: CAWSAKILGGMNTEAFF.

The chain carries TRBV6-6 and TRBJ1-2, with D unclear. V dropped 5 bases and J dropped 8 bases, with 9 bases sitting between them. Looked up from germline, CDR1 is MNHNY and CDR2 is SVGAGI (reference sequence). This CDR3 comprises 11 residues. The CDR3 DNA sequence: TGTGCCAGCAGTCTCCCCCCGGGCTACACCTTC. Protein: CASSLPPGYTF.

The rearrangement uses TRBV27 and TRBJ2-1; 8 nucleotides match TRBD1. V was clipped by 6 bases and J by 9 bases; unmatched bases: 4. CDR3 length: 12 amino acids. The germline gives CDR1 MNHEY, CDR2 SMNVEV (reference sequence). This chain's CDR3 is CASSLDRAEQFF. CDR3 sequence (DNA): TGTGCCAGCAGCCTGGACAGGGCTGAGCAGTTCTTC.

This chain uses TRBV5-4 with TRBJ1-2; TRBD1 might be the D (6 bases). Germline V gives CDR1 SGHNT, CDR2 YYREEE (reference sequence). Trimming took 0 bases from V and 5 from J, leaving 20 bases between them. The CDR3 is made up of 17 amino acids. This CDR3 reads CASSLDPAAYREYGYTF. Here the CDR3 DNA reads TGTGCCAGCAGCTTGGATCCAGCGGCGTACAGGGAGTATGGCTACACCTTC.

The rearrangement uses TRBV5-1 and TRBJ1-1, with 9 nucleotides matching TRBD1. Germline CDR1 reads SGHRS; CDR2 reads YFSETQ. V lost 3 bases to trimming and J lost 6 bases; unmatched junction nucleotides: 12. The CDR3 is 16 amino acids. The CDR3 DNA follows: TGCGCCAGCAGCTCCTGGGGGGGACAGGGAGGGGCTGAAGCTTTCTTT. As protein: CASSSWGGQGGAEAFF.

The chain uses TRBV7-9 and TRBJ2-1; D is possibly TRBD2 (6 bases). V gave up 3 bases and J gave up 9 bases, with 6 bases separating them. CDR3 length: 11 amino acids. The germline V gene encodes CDR1 SEHNR and CDR2 FQNEAQ (reference sequence). The CDR3 DNA reads TGTGCCAGCAGCTTCGGGAGTGAGCAGTTCTTC. It encodes CASSFGSEQFF.

The chain is built from TRBV29-1 and TRBJ2-1; weak D call: TRBD2 (6 bases). V lost 4 bases to trimming and J lost 6 bases, with 16 bases between them. Per the germline V gene, CDR1 is SQVTM and CDR2 is ANQGSEA. This CDR3 comprises 14 residues. The CDR3 DNA is TGCAGCGTTGGCACTAGCAGTCCTTTCAATGAGCAGTTCTTC. This translates into CSVGTSSPFNEQFF.

The chain couples TRBV7-2 to TRBJ2-4; D tentatively reads TRBD1 or TRBD2 (5 bases each). This CDR3 has 16 residues. CDR1 is SGHTA and CDR2 is FQGNSA in the germline V gene. V shed 6 bases and J shed 5 bases, with 20 bases lying between them. The CDR3 region is CASRRGPYGTQNIQYF. The CDR3 DNA follows: TGTGCCAGCAGACGGGGCCCTTATGGGACCCAAAACATTCAGTACTTC.

The chain couples TRBV5-1 to TRBJ1-1; perhaps TRBD1 as D (5 bases). The CDR3 is 15 amino acids. V shed 0 bases and J shed 1 base, with 10 bases lying between them. The germline CDR1 and CDR2 sequences are SGHRS and YFSETQ. The CDR3 region is CASSLEGFRNTEAFF. The CDR3 coding sequence is TGCGCCAGCAGCTTGGAGGGGTTTAGGAACACTGAAGCTTTCTTT.

This chain's CDR3 is CATSKGIADTQYF. The CDR3 coding sequence is TGTGCCACCAGCAAGGGTATCGCAGATACGCAGTATTTT. This chain connects TRBV15 to TRBJ2-3; D ambiguous. The germline gives CDR1 LNHNV, CDR2 YYDKDF (reference sequence). Trimming took off 4 bases at V and 4 bases at J, with 9 bases between the two ends. This CDR3 region has 13 residues.

The chain has TRBV5-1 and TRBJ2-7; D not resolved. V was cut by 4 bases and J by 0 bases, with 11 bases left in between. The CDR3 is made up of 14 amino acids. CDR1 is SGHRS, CDR2 YFSETQ, per germline. The CDR3, as DNA: TGCGCCAGCAGCCCCGGCAGTCCCTCCTACGAGCAGTACTTC. As protein: CASSPGSPSYEQYF.

This chain connects TRBV27 to TRBJ1-5; perhaps TRBD1 as D (5 bases). The CDR3 covers 15 residues. V was shortened by 4 bases and J by 4 bases, with 14 bases between the two germline ends. Germline V gene sequence: CDR1 MNHEY, CDR2 SMNVEV (reference sequence). CDR3 DNA sequence: TGTGCCAGCAGTTCCTGGGGGGGGTCGAATCAGCCCCAGCATTTT. Translated, it gives CASSSWGGSNQPQHF.

The chain carries TRBV10-3 and TRBJ2-1, with D hard to call. Germline CDR1 reads ENHRY; CDR2 reads SYGVKD. The CDR3 covers 16 residues. Trimming left V 3 bases short and J 8 bases short, with 20 bases between. The CDR3 sequence is CAISDPVDQSGYEQFF. CDR3 in DNA: TGTGCCATCAGTGATCCCGTGGACCAGAGTGGATATGAGCAGTTCTTC.

The chain couples TRBV2 to TRBJ2-4; 7 bases align to TRBD1. CDR3 length: 16 residues. CDR1 and CDR2 from the germline V gene are SNHLY and FYNNEI. The V and J ends lost 6 bases and 0 bases, in that order; junction bases with no gene match: 8. As DNA, the CDR3 is TGTGCCAGCAGCGTCACAGGGGCCCAAGCCAAAAACATTCAGTACTTC. Its protein is CASSVTGAQAKNIQYF. Full variable domain (rest looked up from reference TRBV2 and TRBJ2-4): EPEVTQTPSHQVTQMGQEVILRCVPISNHLYFYWYRQILGQKVEFLVSFYNNEISEKSEIFDDQFSVERPDGSNFTLKIRSTKLEDSAMYFCASSVTGAQAKNIQYFGAGTRLSVL.

The V gene is TRBV12-5, the J gene TRBJ1-1; D is possibly TRBD1 (5 bases). V lost 6 bases and J 1 base, leaving 21 bases between the germline ends. CDR1 and CDR2 from the germline V gene are LGHNT and FRNRAP. There are 17 residues in the CDR3. The chain's CDR3 is CASGRDIRVARNTEAFF. The CDR3 DNA reads as TGTGCTAGTGGGCGCGACATCAGGGTCGCTCGGAACACTGAAGCTTTCTTT.

CDR3 sequence: CASSPPGQGLYEQYF. The CDR3 coding sequence is TGTGCCAGCAGCCCCCCGGGACAGGGGCTTTACGAGCAGTACTTC. The chain links TRBV13 to TRBJ2-7; 10 nucleotides agree with TRBD1. V was clipped by 5 bases and J by 4 bases; unmatched bases: 8. Germline V lookup: CDR1 PRHDT, CDR2 FYEKMQ (reference sequence). There are 15 residues in the CDR3.

This chain connects TRBV30 to TRBJ2-4; D call uncertain. Trimming left V 8 bases short and J 0 bases short, with 14 bases between. This CDR3 region has 14 residues. CDR1 is GTSNPN, CDR2 SVGIG, per germline (reference sequence). The CDR3 region is CATTLTLAKNIQYF. CDR3 coding DNA: TGTGCCACAACACTTACCCTAGCCAAAAACATTCAGTACTTC.

The CDR3 DNA follows: TGTGCCAGTTGGGGGAGCCGGGCGGAGACCCAGTACTTC. Its translation: CASWGSRAETQYF. J is TRBJ2-5 and V is TRBV19, with D perhaps assigned TRBD1 or TRBD2 (5 bases each). V was clipped by 8 bases and J by 5 bases, with 15 bases between them. CDR1 and CDR2 from the germline V gene are LNHDA and SQIVND (reference sequence). This CDR3 comprises 13 residues.

This clone came up a few times. The genes are TRBV28 and TRBJ1-5; TRBD1 aligns across 9 bases. The CDR3 is made up of 16 amino acids. CDR1 and CDR2 from the germline V gene are MDHEN and SYDVKM. The V gene end was trimmed by 4 bases and the J gene end by 2 bases; junction bases not matched to a gene: 6. The CDR3 is CASSSLTGGGNQPQHF. CDR3 nucleotide sequence: TGTGCCAGCAGTTCGCTTACAGGGGGCGGCAATCAGCCCCAGCATTTT.

This chain connects TRBV9 to TRBJ2-5; the match to TRBD1 covers 7 bases. The CDR3 is 14 amino acids. J was trimmed by 5 bases and V by 4 bases; bases with no gene match: 8. CDR1 is SGDLS and CDR2 is YYNGEE in the germline V gene. This CDR3 is CASSLTGVRETQYF. For the CDR3, the DNA is TGTGCCAGCAGCTTAACAGGGGTTCGGGAGACCCAGTACTTC.

CDR3 region: CASEGHGYGYTF. The CDR3 region has the DNA TGTGCCAGTGAGGGGCACGGCTATGGCTACACCTTC. The chain uses TRBV19 and TRBJ1-2; tentative D call: TRBD1 (5 bases). The CDR3 contains 12 residues. Trimming took off 8 bases at V and 4 bases at J, with 11 bases between the two ends. The germline V gene has CDR1 LNHDA and CDR2 SQIVND (reference sequence).

The V call is TRBV5-4, the J call TRBJ2-2, with 15 bases fitting TRBD2. This CDR3 contains 17 residues. Germline values: CDR1 SGHNT, CDR2 YYREEE (reference sequence). The V gene end was trimmed by 5 bases and the J gene end by 1 base; junction bases not matched to a gene: 3. The CDR3 is CASSRTSGRVNTGELFF. The CDR3 DNA reads TGTGCCAGCAGTAGGACTAGCGGGAGGGTGAACACCGGGGAGCTGTTTTTT.

This clone has just a few counts. The gene calls are TRBV7-9 and TRBJ2-3, with TRBD2 identical over 7 bases. The germline gives CDR1 SEHNR, CDR2 FQNEAQ (reference sequence). J was trimmed by 4 bases and V by 5 bases; bases with no gene match: 9. CDR3 length equals 15 residues. The CDR3, as DNA: TGTGCCAGCAGCCAAGGTCCGGGGAGGGCAGATACGCAGTATTTT. Translated, it gives CASSQGPGRADTQYF.